This T cell receptor (beta chain) was identified in a study of T cell responses to AZD1222 COVID-19 vaccine. General study findings and limits: Spike was spanned by vaccine-associated CD4 TCRs, with dominance at 160-218 and 743-854. Donors were mostly white British, more females; clonal diversity possibly underestimated.

As concerns this clone: Its antigen remains unknown.

Clones were read by immunoSEQ multiplex PCR, and TCRdb kept only the in-frame ones, dropping some. The table records some 100,000 clones, roughly nine tenths of them present only once. The V gene's germline CDR1 is KGHSH and CDR2 LQKENI. This CDR3 contains 15 residues. V was shortened by 1 base and J by 3 bases, with 12 bases between the two germline ends. This clonotype was sampled from an adult in good health. The chain is built from TRBV18 and TRBJ1-1, with D perhaps TRBD1 (5 bases). Sample: peripheral blood, taken on day 0 of AZD1222 vaccination. In nucleotides, the CDR3 is TGTGCCAGCTCACCACTAAGATCGGGGGACACTGAAGCTTTCTTT. It yields the protein CASSPLRSGDTEAFF.